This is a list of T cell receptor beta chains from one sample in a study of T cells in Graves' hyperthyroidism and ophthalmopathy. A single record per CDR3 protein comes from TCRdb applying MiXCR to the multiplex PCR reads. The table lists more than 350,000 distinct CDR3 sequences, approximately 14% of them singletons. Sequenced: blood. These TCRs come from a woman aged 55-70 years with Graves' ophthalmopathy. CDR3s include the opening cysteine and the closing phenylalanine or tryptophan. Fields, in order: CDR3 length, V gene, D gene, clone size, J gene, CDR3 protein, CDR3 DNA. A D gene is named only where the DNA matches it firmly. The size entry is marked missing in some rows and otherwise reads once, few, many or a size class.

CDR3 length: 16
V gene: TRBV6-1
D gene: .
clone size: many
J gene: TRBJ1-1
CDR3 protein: CASSLTGTPTNTEAFF
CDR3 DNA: TGTGCCAGCAGCCTAACCGGGACCCCGACAAACACTGAAGCTTTCTTT

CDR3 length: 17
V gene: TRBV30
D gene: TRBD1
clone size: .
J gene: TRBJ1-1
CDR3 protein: CAWSVRRFTQGDTEAFF
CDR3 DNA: TGTGCCTGGAGTGTACGAAGGTTTACGCAGGGGGACACTGAAGCTTTCTTT

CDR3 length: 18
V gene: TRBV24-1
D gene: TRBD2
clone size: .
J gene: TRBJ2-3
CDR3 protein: CATSDFSPGLAGQDTQYF
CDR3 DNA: TGTGCCACCAGTGATTTTAGCCCGGGACTAGCGGGACAAGATACGCAGTATTTT

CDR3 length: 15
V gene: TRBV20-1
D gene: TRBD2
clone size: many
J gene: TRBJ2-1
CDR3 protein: CSARKLAGVDNEQFF
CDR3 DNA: TGCAGTGCTCGGAAGCTAGCGGGAGTAGACAATGAGCAGTTCTTC

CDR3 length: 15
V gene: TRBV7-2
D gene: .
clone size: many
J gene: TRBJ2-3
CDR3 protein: CASSLMGPRTDTQYF
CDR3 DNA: TGTGCCAGCAGCTTAATGGGACCGCGCACAGATACGCAGTATTTT

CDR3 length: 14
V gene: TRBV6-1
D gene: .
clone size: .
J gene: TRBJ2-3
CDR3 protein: CASRNSRGADTQYF
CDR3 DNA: TGTGCCAGCAGAAACTCAAGGGGGGCAGATACGCAGTATTTT

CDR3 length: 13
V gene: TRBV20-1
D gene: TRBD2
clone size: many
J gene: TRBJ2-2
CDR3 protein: CSARGGGTGELFF
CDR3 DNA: TGCAGTGCTAGAGGGGGGGGCACCGGGGAGCTGTTTTTT

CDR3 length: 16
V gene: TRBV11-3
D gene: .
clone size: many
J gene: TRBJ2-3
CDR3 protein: CASSPETPGVTDTQYF
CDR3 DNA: TGTGCCAGCAGCCCAGAGACTCCCGGGGTAACAGATACGCAGTATTTT

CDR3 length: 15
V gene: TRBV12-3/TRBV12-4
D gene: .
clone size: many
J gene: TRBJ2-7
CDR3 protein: CASSLRQTSSYEQYF
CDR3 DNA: TGTGCCAGCAGTTTGCGGCAGACGAGCTCCTACGAGCAGTACTTC

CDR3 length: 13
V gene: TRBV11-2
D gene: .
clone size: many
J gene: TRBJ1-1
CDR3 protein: CASSLHRDTEAFF
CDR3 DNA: TGTGCCAGCAGCTTACACAGGGACACTGAAGCTTTCTTT

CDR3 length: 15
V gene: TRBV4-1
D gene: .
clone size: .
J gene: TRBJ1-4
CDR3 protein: CASSQVGTEGEKLFF
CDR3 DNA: TGCGCCAGCAGCCAAGTCGGGACGGAGGGGGAAAAACTGTTTTTT

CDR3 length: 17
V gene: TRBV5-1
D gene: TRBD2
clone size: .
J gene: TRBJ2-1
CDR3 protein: CASSPGTSGVPYNEQFF
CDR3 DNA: TGCGCCAGCAGCCCCGGGACTAGCGGGGTCCCCTACAATGAGCAGTTCTTC

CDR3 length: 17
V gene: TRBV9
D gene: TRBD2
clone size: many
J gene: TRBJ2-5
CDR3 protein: CASSTTMPSGGLETQYF
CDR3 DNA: TGTGCCAGCAGCACGACGATGCCTAGCGGGGGTTTAGAGACCCAGTACTTC

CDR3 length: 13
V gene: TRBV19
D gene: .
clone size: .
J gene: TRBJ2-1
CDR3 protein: CASRQEVENEQFF
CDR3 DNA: TGTGCCAGTAGGCAAGAGGTTGAGAATGAGCAGTTCTTC

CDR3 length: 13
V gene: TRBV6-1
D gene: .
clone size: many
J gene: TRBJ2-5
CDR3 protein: CASGRQNQETQYF
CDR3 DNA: TGTGCCAGCGGCAGACAGAACCAAGAGACCCAGTACTTC

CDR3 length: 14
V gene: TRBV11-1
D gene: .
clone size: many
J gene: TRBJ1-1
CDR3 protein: CASSLDRVGTEAFF
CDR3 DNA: TGTGCCAGCAGCTTAGACAGGGTCGGGACTGAAGCTTTCTTT

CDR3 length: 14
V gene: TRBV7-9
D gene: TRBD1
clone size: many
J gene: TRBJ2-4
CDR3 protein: CASSARTGSDIQYF
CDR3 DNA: TGTGCCAGCAGCGCTCGGACAGGGTCAGACATTCAGTACTTC

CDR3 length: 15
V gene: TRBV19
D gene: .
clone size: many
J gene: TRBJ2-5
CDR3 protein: CASSIIWTRKETQYF
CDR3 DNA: TGTGCCAGTAGTATTATTTGGACGAGGAAAGAGACCCAGTACTTC

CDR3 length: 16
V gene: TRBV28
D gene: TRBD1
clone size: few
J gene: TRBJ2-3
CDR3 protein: CASSSRTGASTDTQYF
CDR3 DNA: TGTGCCAGCAGTTCGAGGACAGGGGCCAGCACAGATACGCAGTATTTT

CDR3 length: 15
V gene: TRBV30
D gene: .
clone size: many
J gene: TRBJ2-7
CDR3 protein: CAWSVGQRVHYEQYF
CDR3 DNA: TGTGCCTGGAGTGTCGGTCAGAGGGTACACTACGAGCAGTACTTC

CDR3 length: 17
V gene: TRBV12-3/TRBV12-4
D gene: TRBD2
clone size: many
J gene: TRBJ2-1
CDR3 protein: CASSFQLAGDPHNEQFF
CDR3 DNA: TGTGCCAGCAGTTTTCAGCTAGCGGGAGATCCCCACAATGAGCAGTTCTTC

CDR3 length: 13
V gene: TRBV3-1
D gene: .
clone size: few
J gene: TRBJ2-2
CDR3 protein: CASSQVYTGELFF
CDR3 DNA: TGTGCCAGCAGCCAAGTTTACACCGGGGAGCTGTTTTTT

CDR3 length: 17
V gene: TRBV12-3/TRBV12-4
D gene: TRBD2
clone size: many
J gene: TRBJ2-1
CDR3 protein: CASRLPWGTSGYNEQFF
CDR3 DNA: TGTGCCAGCAGATTACCCTGGGGGACTAGCGGTTACAATGAGCAGTTCTTC

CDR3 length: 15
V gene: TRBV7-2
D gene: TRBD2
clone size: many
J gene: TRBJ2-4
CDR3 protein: CASSLEASGTRIQYF
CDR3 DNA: TGTGCCAGCAGCTTAGAGGCTAGCGGGACGCGAATTCAGTACTTC

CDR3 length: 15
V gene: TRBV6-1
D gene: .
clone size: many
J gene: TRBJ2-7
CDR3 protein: CASSEASRTPGEQYF
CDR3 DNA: TGTGCCAGCAGTGAAGCGTCCAGGACCCCTGGCGAGCAGTACTTC

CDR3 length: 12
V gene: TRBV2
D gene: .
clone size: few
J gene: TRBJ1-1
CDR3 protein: CASLSGGGEAFF
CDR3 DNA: TGTGCCAGCCTGTCCGGGGGTGGTGAAGCTTTCTTT

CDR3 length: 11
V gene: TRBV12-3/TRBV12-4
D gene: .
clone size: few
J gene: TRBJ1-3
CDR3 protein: CASRSAATIYF
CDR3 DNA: TGTGCCAGCAGGTCGGCCGCCACCATATATTTT

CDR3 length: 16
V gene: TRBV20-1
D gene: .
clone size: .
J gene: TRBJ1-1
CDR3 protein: CSARDVEWGRNTEAFF
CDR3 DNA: TGCAGTGCTAGAGATGTGGAGTGGGGGCGGAACACTGAAGCTTTCTTT

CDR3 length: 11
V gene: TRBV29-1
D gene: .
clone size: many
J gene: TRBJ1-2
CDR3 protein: CSVDLDYGYTF
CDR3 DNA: TGCAGCGTTGATCTAGACTATGGCTACACCTTC

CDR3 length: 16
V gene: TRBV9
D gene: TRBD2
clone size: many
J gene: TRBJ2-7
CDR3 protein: CASSALAGGPSYEQYF
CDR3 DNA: TGTGCCAGCAGCGCATTAGCGGGAGGACCCTCCTACGAGCAGTACTTC

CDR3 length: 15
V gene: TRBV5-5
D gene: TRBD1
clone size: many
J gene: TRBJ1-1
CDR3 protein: CASSPRQGGGTEAFF
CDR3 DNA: TGTGCCAGCAGCCCACGACAGGGCGGGGGGACTGAAGCTTTCTTT

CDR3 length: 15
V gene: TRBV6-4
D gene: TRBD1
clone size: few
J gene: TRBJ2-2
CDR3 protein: CASTQGAGSTGELFF
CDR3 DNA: TGTGCCAGCACACAGGGGGCCGGGAGCACCGGGGAGCTGTTTTTT

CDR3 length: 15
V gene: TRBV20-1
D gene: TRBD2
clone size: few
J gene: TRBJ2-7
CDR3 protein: CSANPGLAGEREQYF
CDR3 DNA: TGCAGTGCTAACCCAGGACTAGCGGGAGAACGCGAGCAGTACTTC

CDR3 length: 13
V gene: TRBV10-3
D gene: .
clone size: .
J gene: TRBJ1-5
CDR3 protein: CAISESEYQPQHF
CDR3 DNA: TGTGCCATCAGTGAGTCCGAGTATCAGCCCCAGCATTTT

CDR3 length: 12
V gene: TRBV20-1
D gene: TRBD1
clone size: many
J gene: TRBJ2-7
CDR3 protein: CSADDRANEQYF
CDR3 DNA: TGCAGTGCCGATGACAGGGCCAACGAGCAGTACTTC

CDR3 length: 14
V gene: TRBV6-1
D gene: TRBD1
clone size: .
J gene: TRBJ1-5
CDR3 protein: CASREGQTNQPQHF
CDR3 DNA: TGTGCCAGCAGAGAGGGACAGACAAATCAGCCCCAGCATTTT

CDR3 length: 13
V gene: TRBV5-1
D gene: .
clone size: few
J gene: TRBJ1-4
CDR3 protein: CASSRGTGEKLFF
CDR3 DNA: TGCGCCAGCAGCAGGGGGACGGGCGAAAAACTGTTTTTT

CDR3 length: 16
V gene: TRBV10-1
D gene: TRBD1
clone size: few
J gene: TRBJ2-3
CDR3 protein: CASSPGTARVMDTQYF
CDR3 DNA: TGCGCCAGCAGCCCTGGGACAGCGAGAGTCATGGATACGCAGTATTTT

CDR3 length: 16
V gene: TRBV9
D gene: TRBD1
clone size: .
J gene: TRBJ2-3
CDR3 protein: CASSATTGDRGDTQYF
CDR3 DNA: TGTGCCAGCAGCGCAACGACAGGGGACCGCGGAGATACGCAGTATTTT

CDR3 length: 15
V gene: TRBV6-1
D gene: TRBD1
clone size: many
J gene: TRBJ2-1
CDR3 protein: CASRIGPTGYNEQFF
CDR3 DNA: TGTGCCAGCAGGATCGGACCGACAGGGTACAATGAGCAGTTCTTC

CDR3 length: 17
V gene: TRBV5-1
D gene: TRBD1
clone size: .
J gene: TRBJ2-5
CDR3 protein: CASSLALTTGGGETQYF
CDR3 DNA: TGCGCCAGCAGCTTGGCACTAACGACAGGGGGCGGCGAGACCCAGTACTTC